These T cell receptor beta chains were read from a single sample in a study of patients and donors after allogeneic stem cell transplantation. TCRdb processed the RT-PCR reads anew with MiXCR; each CDR3 protein has one entry. In the table there are roughly 150,000 distinct CDR3 sequences, nearly 25% of which are singletons. Specimen: blood, either unsorted or a sorted T cell fraction (not recorded which). These receptors all come from a human donor who was either an allogeneic HSCT recipient or a stem cell or donor lymphocyte infusion donor (not recorded which). It is not recorded whose cells these are; they may come from a transplant donor. CDR3s include the opening cysteine and the closing phenylalanine or tryptophan. Each record gives: clone size, D gene, J gene, V gene, CDR3 protein, CDR3 DNA. D genes are given only for firm matches. A row's size may be missing; if present it is once, few, many or a size class.

clone size: NA
D gene: NA
J gene: TRBJ1-1
V gene: TRBV5-5
CDR3 protein: CASSLAGDWTEAFF
CDR3 DNA: TGTGCCAGCAGCTTGGCAGGGGATTGGACTGAAGCTTTCTTT

clone size: few
D gene: TRBD1
J gene: TRBJ1-1
V gene: TRBV6-5
CDR3 protein: CASSSIGQGGTEAFF
CDR3 DNA: TGTGCCAGCAGTTCCATTGGACAGGGCGGCACTGAAGCTTTCTTT

clone size: NA
D gene: NA
J gene: TRBJ1-1
V gene: TRBV6-5
CDR3 protein: CASSYRADRDWAFF
CDR3 DNA: TGTGCCAGCAGTTACCGGGCGGACCGTGATTGGGCTTTCTTT

clone size: NA
D gene: NA
J gene: TRBJ1-6
V gene: TRBV9
CDR3 protein: CASSADSLGPLHF
CDR3 DNA: TGTGCCAGCAGCGCCGACAGCCTCGGGCCCCTCCACTTT

clone size: few
D gene: NA
J gene: TRBJ1-3
V gene: TRBV7-2
CDR3 protein: CASSRNSLPPGNTIYF
CDR3 DNA: TGTGCCAGCAGCCGAAATTCTCTCCCTCCTGGAAACACCATATATTTT

clone size: few
D gene: NA
J gene: TRBJ1-1
V gene: TRBV20-1
CDR3 protein: CSARYQFGRPHGPEAFF
CDR3 DNA: TGCAGTGCTAGATATCAATTTGGACGGCCCCACGGCCCTGAAGCTTTCTTT

clone size: few
D gene: NA
J gene: TRBJ1-2
V gene: TRBV20-1
CDR3 protein: CSAYGATGPYSANYGYTF
CDR3 DNA: TGCAGTGCTTATGGGGCGACAGGCCCGTACTCAGCTAACTATGGCTACACCTTC

clone size: NA
D gene: NA
J gene: TRBJ1-5
V gene: TRBV29-1
CDR3 protein: CSVWERDLNQPQHF
CDR3 DNA: NA

clone size: NA
D gene: NA
J gene: TRBJ2-1
V gene: TRBV6-6
CDR3 protein: CASAYNEQFF
CDR3 DNA: TGTGCCAGCGCTTACAATGAGCAGTTCTTC

clone size: NA
D gene: NA
J gene: TRBJ1-4
V gene: TRBV5-6
CDR3 protein: CASSYDANEKLFF
CDR3 DNA: TGTGCCAGCAGCTATGATGCTAATGAAAAACTGTTTTTT